The entry below gives a single T cell receptor beta chain sequence along with its context. Per the germline V gene, CDR1 is DFQATT and CDR2 is SNEGSKA (reference sequence). Trimming cost V 4 bases and J 7 bases, with 11 bases left between them. The CDR3 contains 11 residues. The data were taken from a study of blood T cell repertoires in COVID-19. Profiled with immunoSEQ multiplex PCR; TCRdb holds only in-frame clones, not every one. The repertoire holds approximately 77,000 clones, with around 88% as singletons. The material sequenced was peripheral blood. This TCR was recovered from an elderly woman with acute or convalescent COVID-19. The chain carries TRBV20-1 and TRBJ2-7; possibly TRBD1 for D (6 bases). The CDR3 spells CSATGEGEQYF. CDR3 DNA: TGCAGTGCTACAGGGGAAGGGGAGCAGTACTTC.